Below, 6 T cell receptor beta chains from the same sample are listed, as sequenced in a study of CD8+CD57+ T cells in acquired aplastic anemia. Individuals selected for sequencing had exhibited CD8+CD57+ cell expansion on flow cytometry. Genomic DNA constituted the template upon which TCR beta VDJ and CDR3 profiling was performed. TCRdb processed the reads anew with MiXCR; each CDR3 protein has one entry. The data show around 250,000 distinct CDR3 sequences, 82% seen once. The sequenced sample was sorted CD4+, CD8+, or CD8+CD57+ T cells (not recorded which) from PBMCs. The origin of the receptors is a human donor with aplastic anemia.

Concerning this clonotype itself: The junction departs from the called germline gene at one end, perhaps through a read error. V gene TRBV9 combines with J gene TRBJ1-1; D unresolved. The CDR3 totals 15 residues. Per the germline V gene, CDR1 is SGDLS and CDR2 is YYNGEE. CDR3 nucleotide sequence: TGTGCCAGCAGCGTAGAGGGAACGAGGAAAACTGAACCTTTCTTT. Translating it yields CASSVEGTRKTEPFF.

This clonotype was detected only a few times. Because the CDR3 is missing its conserved closing phenylalanine or tryptophan, this is likely a read error. This chain links TRBV27 with TRBJ1-4, with 9 positions matching TRBD1. Germline values: CDR1 MNHEY, CDR2 SMNVEV (reference sequence). The CDR3 contains 15 residues. CDR3 sequence: CASSFGQGSDEKLFY. CDR3 in DNA: TGCGCCAGCAGTTTCGGACAGGGGAGTGATGAAAAACTGTTTTAT.

With regard to this clonotype: A junction boundary mismatches the germline segment, possibly from a read error. The chain combines TRBV2 with TRBJ2-3; D unclear. Germline V gene sequence: CDR1 SNHLY, CDR2 FYNNEI. The CDR3 runs to 12 residues. The CDR3 loop reads CASSEGSNTQQF. As DNA, the CDR3 is TGTGCCAGCAGCGAAGGGTCAAATACGCAGCAGTTT.

The chain combines TRBV7-2 with TRBJ2-7; D is unclear. This CDR3 region has 18 residues. The ends were cut back, 5 bases at V and 4 bases at J, with 27 bases in the middle. The germline V gene encodes CDR1 SGHTA and CDR2 FQGNSA. The CDR3 loop reads CASSLTELPSNEQYEQYV. CDR3 in DNA: TGTGCCAGCAGCCTCACTGAGCTCCCTTCTAATGAGCAGTACGAGCAGTACGTC.

This clonotype appeared a single time. The V and J genes are TRBV7-2 and TRBJ2-5; perhaps TRBD1 as D (6 bases). Germline assignment: CDR1 SGHTA and CDR2 FQGNSA. V lost 11 bases to trimming and J lost 12 bases, with 22 bases between them. The CDR3 contains 12 residues. This CDR3 is CAGQWARGPEYF. The CDR3 DNA is TGTGCCGGACAGTGGGCTAGAGGGCCCGAGTACTTC.

This clonotype has just one count. This sequence joins TRBV7-8 and TRBJ2-2; tentative D call: TRBD2 (6 bases). The V gene lost 1 base and the J gene lost 17 bases, with 23 bases spanning the gap. Germline V gives CDR1 SGHVS, CDR2 FQNEAQ. This CDR3 spans 15 amino acids. As DNA, the CDR3 is TGTGCCAGCAGCTTAGGGGGAGGTCCCGATAGGGAGTATTTTTTT. Its translation: CASSLGGGPDREYFF.